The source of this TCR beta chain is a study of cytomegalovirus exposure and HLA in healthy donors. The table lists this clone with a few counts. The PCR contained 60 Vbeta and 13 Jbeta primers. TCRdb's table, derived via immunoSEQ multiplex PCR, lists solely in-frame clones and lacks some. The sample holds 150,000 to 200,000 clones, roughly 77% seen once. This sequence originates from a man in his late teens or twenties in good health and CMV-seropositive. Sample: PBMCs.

CDR3 in DNA: TGTGCCAGCTACCAGAGGGACAGCATGAACACTGAAGCTTTCTTT. The encoded protein is CASYQRDSMNTEAFF. The chain uses TRBV5-6 and TRBJ1-1, with TRBD1 matching over 7 bases. Germline V gene lookup returns CDR1 SGHDT and CDR2 YYEEEE. After removal of 7 bases from V and 0 bases from J, the junction contained 9 bases not matched to a gene. This CDR3 has 15 residues.